The present TCR beta chain was sequenced within a study of lymphopenia after photon versus proton radiotherapy. This CDR3 contains 13 residues. V lost 4 bases, J lost 0 bases, and 5 bases lay in between. Germline values: CDR1 MRHNA, CDR2 SNTAGT. Profiling relied on immunoSEQ multiplex PCR, and the TCRdb table lists in-frame clones only, not all of them. In the table there are some 30,000 clones, approximately 86% of which are singletons. This receptor was taken from a woman in her sixties with cholangiocarcinoma. Some clones in this sample may be carry-over from other donors' samples. The sequencing here drew on peripheral blood, taken from a patient treated with proton-based radiotherapy. This chain connects TRBV6-4 to TRBJ2-3; either TRBD1 or TRBD2 may supply D (5 bases each). For the CDR3, the DNA is TGTGCCAGCAGTGGGGGGAGCACAGATACGCAGTATTTT. It translates to CASSGGSTDTQYF.